A few counts support the clone carrying this TCR beta chain. No antigen is known for it. The germline V gene encodes CDR1 MNHEY and CDR2 SMNVEV (reference sequence). CDR3 size: 14 residues. Deletions cut 2 bases from V and 4 bases from J, with 12 bases between. Via MiXCR, TCRdb re-called the 5' RACE reads, giving one row per CDR3 protein. The data show approximately 210,000 distinct CDR3 sequences, over 10% seen once. These data are taken from a study of CD8 T cells in ankylosing spondylitis. Findings of the study overall: Ankylosing spondylitis blood seemed to carry a telltale TCR beta motif made of under ten highly homologous variants. Disease-associated clones were reportedly significantly overrepresented in matched ankylosing spondylitis synovial fluid. Disease-linked clones were CD8+ and relatively rare in peripheral blood. Certain motif variants had earlier been reported in reactive arthritis synovial fluid and blood.

The V gene is TRBV27, the J gene TRBJ2-7; the D gene is possibly TRBD1 (5 bases). Material: blood, either unsorted or a sorted T cell fraction (not recorded which). This receptor was obtained from a male donor with ankylosing spondylitis or in good health (not recorded which). The CDR3 spells CASSLQGEMYEQYF. Here the CDR3 DNA reads TGTGCCAGCAGTTTACAGGGTGAAATGTACGAGCAGTACTTC.